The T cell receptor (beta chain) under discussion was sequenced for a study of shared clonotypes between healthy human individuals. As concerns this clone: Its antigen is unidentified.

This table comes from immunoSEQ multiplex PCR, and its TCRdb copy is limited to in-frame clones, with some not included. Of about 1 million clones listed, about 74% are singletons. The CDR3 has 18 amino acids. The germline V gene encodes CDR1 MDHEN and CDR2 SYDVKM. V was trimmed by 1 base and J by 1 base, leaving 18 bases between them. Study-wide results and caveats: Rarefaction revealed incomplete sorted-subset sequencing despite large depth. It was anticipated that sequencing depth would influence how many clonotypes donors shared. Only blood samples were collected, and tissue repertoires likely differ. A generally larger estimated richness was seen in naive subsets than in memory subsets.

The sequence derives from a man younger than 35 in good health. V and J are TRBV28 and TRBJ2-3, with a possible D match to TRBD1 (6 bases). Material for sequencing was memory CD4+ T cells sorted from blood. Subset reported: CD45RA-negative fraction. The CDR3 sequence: CASSLSLGKTGRTDTQYF. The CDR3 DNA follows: TGTGCCAGCAGTTTATCCCTCGGGAAGACAGGTCGCACAGATACGCAGTATTTT.